This passage covers 19 T cell receptor beta chains from one sample sequenced in a study of T cell repertoires in cytomegalovirus infection. Using its own MiXCR run on the reads, TCRdb lists one record per CDR3 protein. Among hundreds of thousands of distinct CDR3 sequences, more than 8% were seen once, and the ten largest hold over 3.5%. Sequencing was carried out using PBMCs. These TCRs come from a human donor in good health (CMV status not recorded). Some clones in this sample may be carry-over from other donors' samples.

This clonotype was detected a few times. The chain recombines TRBV7-2 with TRBJ2-4, with 8 bases fitting TRBD2. After removal of 5 bases from V and 0 bases from J, the junction contained 9 bases not matched to a gene. The germline V gene encodes CDR1 SGHTA and CDR2 FQGNSA. This CDR3 has 17 residues. The DNA of the CDR3 is TGTGCCAGCAGCCCTCGGGGGGGGCCTCTAGCCAAAAACATTCAGTACTTC. Translating it yields CASSPRGGPLAKNIQYF.

J is TRBJ2-7 and V is TRBV2; no reliable D call. The CDR3 runs to 10 residues. V lost 2 bases and J lost 5, with 1 base in between. In germline, CDR1 is SNHLY, CDR2 FYNNEI. In nucleotides, the CDR3 is TGTGCCAGCAGTGAAAACGAGCAGTACTTC. It is translated as CASSENEQYF.

This clonotype was counted ten times or more. V gene TRBV7-8 combines with J gene TRBJ1-4; tentatively, D is TRBD1 (5 bases). CDR1 is SGHVS, CDR2 FQNEAQ, per germline. V was pared by 6 bases and J by 10 bases, with 18 bases between. This CDR3 is built from 14 residues. CDR3 DNA: TGTGCCAGCAGTTCTTCCGGGACTTCGCGAAAACTGTTTTTT. This sequence encodes CASSSSGTSRKLFF. The whole variable domain, remainder taken from reference TRBV7-8 and TRBJ1-4, is GAGVSQSPRYKVAKRGQDVALRCDPISGHVSLFWYQQALGQGPEFLTYFQNEAQLDKSGLPSDRFFAERPEGSVSTLKIQRTQQEDSAVYLCASSSSGTSRKLFFGSGTQLSVL.

This clonotype was found many times. This sequence joins TRBV7-2 and TRBJ1-5; possible D gene TRBD1, 6 bases. CDR1 and CDR2 (germline): SGHTA, FQGNSA. The CDR3 covers 17 residues. Between the trimmed V and J ends, which lost 1 base and 4 bases, there was a span of 17 bases. The CDR3 loop reads CASSLGIVRGRNQPQHF. The CDR3 nucleotides read TGTGCCAGCAGCTTAGGCATAGTCAGGGGAAGGAATCAGCCCCAGCATTTT.

The sample holds many counts of this clonotype. CDR3 coding DNA: TGTGCCAGCAAACCCACAGGGACGAACACCGGGGAGCTGTTTTTT. It translates to CASKPTGTNTGELFF. The V gene is TRBV7-3, the J gene TRBJ2-2; D is perhaps TRBD1 (6 bases). The CDR3 spans 15 residues. CDR1 SGHTA and CDR2 FQGTGA come from the germline V gene. V lost 7 bases and J lost 0, with 12 bases in between.

This clonotype was observed a handful of times. The V and J genes are TRBV20-1 and TRBJ2-7; 8 bases are shared with TRBD2. V lost 1 base to trimming and J lost 4 bases; unmatched junction nucleotides: 6. CDR3 length equals 14 residues. CDR1 and CDR2 (germline): DFQATT, SNEGSKA (reference sequence). The CDR3 DNA sequence: TGCAGTGCTAGAGTGGAACGGGGGGGGTACGAGCAGTACTTC. Encoded protein: CSARVERGGYEQYF.

The V and J genes are TRBV7-3 and TRBJ2-2; 9 nucleotides line up with TRBD2. The V gene end was trimmed by 2 bases and the J gene end by 0 bases; junction bases not matched to a gene: 1. CDR3 size: 16 residues. Looked up from germline, CDR1 is SGHTA and CDR2 is FQGTGA. The CDR3 nucleotides read TGTGCCAGCAGCTTAGGCGGGAGGGCGAACACCGGGGAGCTGTTTTTT. Translated: CASSLGGRANTGELFF.

This clonotype was seen a few times. The V gene is TRBV6-6, the J gene TRBJ2-3; 11 nucleotides align to TRBD2. This CDR3 spans 20 amino acids. The trim removed 5 bases at V and 0 bases at J, leaving 16 bases unmatched. Germline V gene data show CDR1 as MNHNY and CDR2 as SVGAGI (reference sequence). CDR3 protein: CASSPEPGLAEIYSTDTQYF. The CDR3 coding sequence is TGTGCCAGCAGTCCTGAACCGGGACTAGCGGAGATTTATAGCACAGATACGCAGTATTTT.

The chain couples TRBV7-2 to TRBJ2-7, with D maybe TRBD1 (6 bases). Per the germline V gene, CDR1 is SGHTA and CDR2 is FQGNSA. CDR3 size: 14 residues. Trimming took 4 bases from V and 2 from J, leaving 12 bases between them. The CDR3 spells CASSYTGSPYEQYF. CDR3 nucleotide sequence: TGTGCCAGCAGCTACACAGGGAGCCCCTACGAGCAGTACTTC.

The genes are TRBV20-1 and TRBJ2-7; TRBD1 aligns across 9 bases. Germline V CDR1 and CDR2: DFQATT, SNEGSKA (reference sequence). Germline trimming cut 0 bases from V and 0 bases from J; bases unmatched to any gene: 6. CDR3 size: 16 residues. CDR3: CSARDLLGQGSYEQYF. As DNA, the CDR3 is TGCAGTGCTAGAGATCTTCTGGGACAGGGCTCCTACGAGCAGTACTTC.

This clonotype was observed at least ten times. This chain joins TRBV11-3 and TRBJ2-6, with TRBD1 matching over 8 bases. This CDR3 spans 15 amino acids. CDR1 and CDR2 (germline): SGHNT, YENEEA. With V trimmed by 4 bases and J by 3 bases, 2 bases remained unmatched. The CDR3: CASSSGTGGANVLTF. CDR3 DNA sequence: TGTGCCAGCAGCTCCGGGACAGGTGGGGCCAACGTCCTGACTTTC.

This clonotype has a count of ten or more. V gene TRBV19 combines with J gene TRBJ2-7; maybe TRBD2 (5 bases). Germline V gives CDR1 LNHDA, CDR2 SQIVND (reference sequence). Trimming took 6 bases from V and 3 from J, leaving 12 bases between them. This CDR3 contains 13 residues. CDR3 in amino acids: CASRPREVYEQYF. In DNA form, the CDR3 reads TGTGCCAGTAGGCCCCGGGAAGTCTACGAGCAGTACTTC.

This clonotype appeared many times. This chain links TRBV7-2 with TRBJ1-4; D possibly corresponds to TRBD1 (6 bases). This CDR3 has 14 amino acids. Germline values: CDR1 SGHTA, CDR2 FQGNSA. Trimming shortened V by 5 bases and J by 3 bases, and 10 bases separated the two germline ends. The CDR3 bases are TGTGCCAGCAGCCAACAGGGATCTAATGAAAAACTGTTTTTT. Residues: CASSQQGSNEKLFF. The full variable domain, its missing parts supplied by reference TRBV7-2 and TRBJ1-4, is GAGVSQSPSNKVTEKGKDVELRCDPISGHTALYWYRQSLGQGLEFLIYFQGNSAPDKSGLPSDRFSAERTGGSVSTLTIQRTQQEDSAVYLCASSQQGSNEKLFFGSGTQLSVL.

CDR3 region: CSARGAGRTQPQHF. The CDR3 DNA is TGCAGTGCTAGAGGGGCGGGGCGGACTCAGCCCCAGCATTTT. The chain couples TRBV20-1 to TRBJ1-5; possibly TRBD1 for D (5 bases). V gave up 1 base and J gave up 6 bases, with 13 bases separating them. Germline V gives CDR1 DFQATT, CDR2 SNEGSKA (reference sequence). This CDR3 contains 14 residues.

This clonotype showed up just a few times. The rearrangement links TRBV27 to TRBJ1-2, with 7 nucleotides matching TRBD1. The germline CDR1 and CDR2 sequences are MNHEY and SMNVEV (reference sequence). The CDR3 sequence is 14 residues long. The J segment lost 8 bases and the V segment lost 6 bases, leaving 12 bases of the junction unmatched. This chain's CDR3 is CASSRMDRIRGYTF. CDR3 in DNA: TGTGCCAGCAGCCGAATGGACAGGATTAGGGGCTACACCTTC.

This clonotype was seen a few times. CDR3 sequence: CSAVAPQREQFF. CDR3 sequence (DNA): TGCAGTGCCGTGGCCCCCCAACGTGAGCAGTTCTTC. The genes are TRBV20-1 and TRBJ2-1; D is undetermined. Germline CDR1 DFQATT, CDR2 SNEGSKA (reference sequence). The V gene lost 6 bases and the J gene lost 9 bases, with 15 bases spanning the gap. CDR3 length equals 12 residues.

This clonotype was seen more than once but under ten times. The chain recombines TRBV12-5 with TRBJ1-4, with a weak D call TRBD1 (5 bases). The CDR3 is made up of 15 amino acids. Germline V CDR1 and CDR2: LGHNT, FRNRAP. V lost 3 bases, J lost 3 bases, and 11 bases lay in between. CDR3 amino acids: CASGFWDPPNEKLFF. The CDR3, as DNA: TGTGCTAGTGGTTTTTGGGACCCACCTAATGAAAAACTGTTTTTT.

This clonotype was counted between two and nine times. The V and J genes are TRBV7-6 and TRBJ1-4, with 9 positions matching TRBD1. Germline V gives CDR1 SGHVS, CDR2 FNYEAQ. The junction had 6 bases not matched to a gene; V was cut back by 5 bases and J by 5 bases. This CDR3 has 15 amino acids. The CDR3 reads CASSPPGTGNEKLFF. CDR3 sequence (DNA): TGTGCCAGCAGCCCCCCCGGGACAGGGAATGAAAAACTGTTTTTT.

At least ten counts were recorded for this clonotype. The rearrangement links TRBV7-2 to TRBJ2-3, with 12 positions matching TRBD2. The CDR3 contains 17 residues. V shed 0 bases and J 2 bases; nucleotides not matched to a gene: 3. Per germline, CDR1 SGHTA and CDR2 FQGNSA. The DNA for the CDR3 is TGTGCCAGCAGCTTAGCTGGACTAGCGGGGCACACAGATACGCAGTATTTT. The encoded protein is CASSLAGLAGHTDTQYF.